The 19 T cell receptor beta chains below were found in one sample sequenced in a study of cytomegalovirus exposure and HLA in healthy donors. PCR amplification relied on 60 Vbeta primers (plus 13 Jbeta primers). TCRdb's table, derived via immunoSEQ multiplex PCR, lists solely in-frame clones and lacks some. The sample carries some 150,000 clones, roughly 80% recorded once. Sequenced: PBMCs. The receptors come from a female donor in good health and CMV-seronegative.

V is TRBV19 and J is TRBJ2-7; TRBD1 matches at 10 bases. The J segment lost 6 bases and the V segment lost 8 bases, leaving 13 bases of the junction unmatched. Germline V lookup: CDR1 LNHDA, CDR2 SQIVND (reference sequence). This CDR3 has 15 amino acids. The CDR3 protein is CASAPPGQGSSEQYF. Written as DNA, the CDR3 is TGTGCCAGTGCACCCCCGGGACAGGGGTCAAGCGAGCAGTACTTC. The entire variable domain, with the rest obtained from reference TRBV19 and TRBJ2-7, is as follows: DGGITQSPKYLFRKEGQNVTLSCEQNLNHDAMYWYRQDPGQGLRLIYYSQIVNDFQKGDIAEGYSVSREKKESFPLTVTSAQKNPTAFYLCASAPPGQGSSEQYFGPGTRLTVT.

This clone was seen once. The chain links TRBV7-3 to TRBJ2-5; a possible D gene is TRBD2 (6 bases). Between the trimmed V and J ends, which lost 0 bases and 4 bases, there was a span of 12 bases. CDR1 SGHTA and CDR2 FQGTGA come from the germline V gene. This CDR3 region has 15 residues. The CDR3 region is CASSLTAGGRETQYF. CDR3 coding DNA: TGTGCCAGCAGCTTAACGGCTGGGGGGAGAGAGACCCAGTACTTC.

The chain recombines TRBV28 with TRBJ2-7; D may be TRBD2 (6 bases). The CDR3 covers 14 residues. Between the trimmed V and J ends, which lost 4 bases and 2 bases, there was a span of 12 bases. Germline lookup yields CDR1 MDHEN and CDR2 SYDVKM. The CDR3: CASSSLGEAYEQYF. CDR3 DNA: TGTGCCAGCAGTTCCCTGGGGGAGGCCTACGAGCAGTACTTC.

In its sample, this clone was seen once. This rearrangement joins TRBV18 to TRBJ2-2; a possible D gene is TRBD1 (6 bases). This CDR3 is built from 15 residues. The ends were cut back, 0 bases at V and 5 bases at J, with 10 bases in the middle. The germline V gene encodes CDR1 KGHSH and CDR2 LQKENI. CDR3 loop: CASSPPAGVTGELFF. CDR3 DNA: TGTGCCAGCTCACCACCAGCAGGGGTAACCGGGGAGCTGTTTTTT.

The chain carries TRBV19 and TRBJ1-1, with 7 positions matching TRBD1. The CDR3 is made up of 14 amino acids. Germline CDR1 LNHDA, CDR2 SQIVND (reference sequence). V was clipped by 5 bases and J by 5 bases; unmatched bases: 8. The CDR3 here is CASSSRGLGTEAFF. CDR3 DNA sequence: TGTGCCAGTAGTTCTAGGGGGCTCGGGACTGAAGCTTTCTTT.

The rearrangement links TRBV27 to TRBJ1-2, with D perhaps matching TRBD1 (6 bases). CDR3 length: 14 residues. CDR1 is MNHEY, CDR2 SMNVEV, per germline (reference sequence). V lost 3 bases, J lost 6 bases, and 14 bases lay in between. The CDR3 region has the DNA TGTGCCAGCAGTTTTGCGGGGGGCTTGGATGGCTACACCTTC. Translated: CASSFAGGLDGYTF.

This clone was recorded only once. The V call is TRBV27, the J call TRBJ2-3; 8 bases fit TRBD1. This CDR3 region has 15 residues. The germline V gene encodes CDR1 MNHEY and CDR2 SMNVEV (reference sequence). Trimming took 2 bases from V and 3 from J; bases not matched to a gene: 4. The DNA of the CDR3 is TGTGCCAGCAGTTTAGCCCACAGGGGGACAGATACGCAGTATTTT. As protein: CASSLAHRGTDTQYF.

V gene TRBV2 combines with J gene TRBJ1-2, with 10 bases lining up with TRBD1. The CDR3 consists of 14 residues. V shed 1 base and J 10 bases; nucleotides not matched to a gene: 6. Germline V gene sequence: CDR1 SNHLY, CDR2 FYNNEI. The CDR3 protein is CASSEGEGQGDYTF. The CDR3 DNA is TGTGCCAGCAGTGAAGGGGAAGGACAGGGGGACTACACCTTC.

The chain carries TRBV28 and TRBJ1-4; tentative D call: TRBD1 (6 bases). V was trimmed by 6 bases and J by 10 bases, leaving 21 bases between them. The CDR3 contains 15 residues. The V gene's germline CDR1 is MDHEN and CDR2 SYDVKM. CDR3 amino acids: CASRQTGLGVGKLFF. Written as DNA, the CDR3 is TGTGCCAGCAGACAAACAGGGCTTGGGGTGGGAAAACTGTTTTTT.

CDR3: CASMGLRETDTQYF. In DNA form, the CDR3 reads TGTGCCAGCATGGGTTTACGGGAAACAGATACGCAGTATTTT. The chain is built from TRBV2 and TRBJ2-3; D is possibly TRBD2 (5 bases). The V end was cut by 7 bases, the J end by 3 bases, with 14 bases between. CDR3 length equals 14 residues. Germline V gene lookup returns CDR1 SNHLY and CDR2 FYNNEI.

The chain uses TRBV7-8 and TRBJ2-5; a weak D match, TRBD1 (6 bases). The closer fit of TRBJ2-7 to the DNA end suggests the J call may be wrong. Germline CDR1 SGHVS, CDR2 FQNEAQ. This CDR3 region has 12 residues. The CDR3 bases are TGTGCCAGCAGGGACAGAGCCTACGAGCAGTACTTC. Its translation: CASRDRAYEQYF.

The chain is built from TRBV9 and TRBJ1-3; D is unresolved. This CDR3 region has 16 residues. From germline, CDR1 is SGDLS and CDR2 YYNGEE. The CDR3: CAASVRAPFSGNTIYF. As DNA, the CDR3 is TGTGCAGCCTCGGTCCGTGCCCCCTTCTCTGGAAACACCATATATTTT.

CDR3 loop: CASSWAGKTEAFF. CDR3 DNA: TGTGCCAGCAGCTGGGCAGGGAAGACTGAAGCTTTCTTT. The chain employs TRBV7-9 and TRBJ1-1; a possible D gene is TRBD1 (5 bases). The V gene lost 4 bases and the J gene lost 5 bases, with 11 bases spanning the gap. The CDR3 length is 13 residues. Germline CDR1 is SEHNR and CDR2 is FQNEAQ (reference sequence).

This chain joins TRBV7-8 and TRBJ1-2; D is possibly TRBD1 (5 bases). The germline gives CDR1 SGHVS, CDR2 FQNEAQ. The CDR3 has 15 amino acids. With 1 base removed from V and 2 bases from J, the gap between germline ends came to 11 bases. The chain's CDR3 is CASSLVDRENYGYTF. CDR3 nucleotide sequence: TGTGCCAGCAGCTTAGTCGACAGAGAGAACTATGGCTACACCTTC.

The J gene is TRBJ2-1, the V gene TRBV28; 16 positions agree with TRBD2. In germline, CDR1 is MDHEN, CDR2 SYDVKM. The V gene end was trimmed by 5 bases and the J gene end by 4 bases; junction bases not matched to a gene: 5. This CDR3 is built from 17 residues. CDR3 sequence reads: CASSLTGLAGGYNEQFF. CDR3 nucleotide sequence: TGTGCCAGCAGTCTCACGGGACTAGCGGGAGGGTACAATGAGCAGTTCTTC.

This clone was observed a handful of times. The gene calls are TRBV4-1 and TRBJ1-1; no reliable D call. Germline CDR1 and CDR2: MGHRA and YSYEKL. This CDR3 contains 12 residues. The germline V and J ends were trimmed by 2 bases and 2 bases, with 3 bases remaining between them. The CDR3 DNA follows: TGCGCCAGCAGCCAAATAAACACTGAAGCTTTCTTT. Translation: CASSQINTEAFF.

The rearrangement joins TRBV21-1 to TRBJ1-5; TRBD1 is taken as the D call from the table, unchecked against the DNA. TRBV21-1 is recorded as a pseudogene. CDR3 size: 18 residues. The CDR3 region is CASSKGWDRTDSNQPRHF. CDR3 in DNA: TGTGCCAGCAGCAAAGGATGGGACAGGACTGATAGCAATCAGCCCCGGCATTTT.

V gene TRBV6-1 combines with J gene TRBJ2-3; the D is unclear. CDR3 size: 15 residues. CDR1 is MNHNS and CDR2 is SASEGT in the germline V gene. V gave up 4 bases and J gave up 6 bases, with 17 bases separating them. The CDR3 sequence is CASSAQLRYWDTQYF. The CDR3 DNA sequence: TGTGCCAGCAGTGCCCAACTTCGATACTGGGATACGCAGTATTTT.

This clone occurred once. The chain joins TRBV19 to TRBJ2-7, with a weak D call TRBD2 (6 bases). V lost 3 bases, J lost 2 bases, and 11 bases lay in between. CDR3 length: 14 amino acids. The germline V gene has CDR1 LNHDA and CDR2 SQIVND (reference sequence). The CDR3 is CASSIQDYTYEQYF. The CDR3 DNA reads TGTGCCAGTAGTATCCAGGACTATACCTACGAGCAGTACTTC.